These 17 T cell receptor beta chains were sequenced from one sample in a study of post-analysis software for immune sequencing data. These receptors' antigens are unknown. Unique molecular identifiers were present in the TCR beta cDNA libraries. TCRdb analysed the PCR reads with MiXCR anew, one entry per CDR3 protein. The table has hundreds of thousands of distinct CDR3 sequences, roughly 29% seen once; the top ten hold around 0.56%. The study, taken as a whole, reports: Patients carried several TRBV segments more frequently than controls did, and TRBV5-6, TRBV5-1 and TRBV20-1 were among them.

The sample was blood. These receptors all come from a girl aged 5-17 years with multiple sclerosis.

CDR3 bases: TGTGCCTCAAAGGACAGGGTCAACGAGCAGTACTTC. Protein sequence: CASKDRVNEQYF. V usage is TRBV12-3 or TRBV12-4 and J usage is TRBJ2-5; 8 bases agree with TRBD1. Gene TRBJ2-7 matches the end of the DNA better, so the J call may be wrong. The CDR3 is made up of 12 amino acids.

The CDR3 region is CASSYGALDRQETQYF. CDR3 DNA: TGTGCCAGCAGTTACGGGGCCCTAGACAGGCAAGAGACCCAGTACTTC. V and J are TRBV6-5 and TRBJ2-4; possible D gene TRBD1, 6 bases. The assigned J gene may be wrong: the sequence end matches TRBJ2-5 better. Germline lookup yields CDR1 MNHEY and CDR2 SVGAGI. The CDR3 covers 16 residues.

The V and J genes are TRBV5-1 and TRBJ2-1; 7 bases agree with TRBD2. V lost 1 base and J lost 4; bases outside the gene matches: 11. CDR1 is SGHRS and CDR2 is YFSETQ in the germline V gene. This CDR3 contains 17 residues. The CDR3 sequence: CASSLRTVAGQYNEQFF. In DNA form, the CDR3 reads TGCGCCAGCAGCTTGAGAACAGTAGCGGGCCAATACAATGAGCAGTTCTTC.

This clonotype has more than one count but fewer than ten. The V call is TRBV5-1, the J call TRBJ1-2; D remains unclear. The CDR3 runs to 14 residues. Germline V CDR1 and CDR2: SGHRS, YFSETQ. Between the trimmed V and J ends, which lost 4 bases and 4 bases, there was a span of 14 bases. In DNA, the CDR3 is TGCGCCAGCAGCCTGGAGGTGAGCTTCTATGGCTACACCTTC. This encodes CASSLEVSFYGYTF. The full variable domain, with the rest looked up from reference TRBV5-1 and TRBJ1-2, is KAGVTQTPRYLIKTRGQQVTLSCSPISGHRSVSWYQQTPGQGLQFLFEYFSETQRNKGNFPGRFSGRQFSNSRSEMNVSTLELGDSALYLCASSLEVSFYGYTFGSGTRLTVV.

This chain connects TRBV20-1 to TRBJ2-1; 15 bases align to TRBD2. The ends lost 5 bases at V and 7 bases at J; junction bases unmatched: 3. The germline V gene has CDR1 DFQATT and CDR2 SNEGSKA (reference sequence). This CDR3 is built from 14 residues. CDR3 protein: CSAEGLAGGNEQFF. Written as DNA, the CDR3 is TGCAGTGCTGAGGGACTAGCGGGAGGAAATGAGCAGTTCTTC.

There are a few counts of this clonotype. The CDR3 sequence: CASSTGRNGYTF. The CDR3 DNA reads TGTGCCAGCAGCACAGGACGGAATGGCTACACCTTC. This sequence joins TRBV7-9 and TRBJ1-2; TRBD1 might be the D (5 bases). Germline values: CDR1 SEHNR, CDR2 FQNEAQ (reference sequence). The CDR3 consists of 12 residues. V lost 5 bases and J lost 6, with 10 bases in between.

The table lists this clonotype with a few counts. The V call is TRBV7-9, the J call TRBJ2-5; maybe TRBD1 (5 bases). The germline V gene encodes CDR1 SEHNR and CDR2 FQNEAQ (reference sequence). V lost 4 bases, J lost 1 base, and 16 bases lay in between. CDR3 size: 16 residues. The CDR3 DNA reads TGTGCCAGCAGCTCGATAGGGGCGCGATCCCAAGAGACCCAGTACTTC. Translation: CASSSIGARSQETQYF.

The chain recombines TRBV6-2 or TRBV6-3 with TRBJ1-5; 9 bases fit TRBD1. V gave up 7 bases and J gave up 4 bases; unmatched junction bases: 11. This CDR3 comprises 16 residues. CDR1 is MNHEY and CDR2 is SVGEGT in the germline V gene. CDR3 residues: CASIPTGGRGNQPQHF. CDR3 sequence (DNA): TGTGCCAGCATCCCTACAGGGGGCCGGGGAAATCAGCCCCAGCATTTT.

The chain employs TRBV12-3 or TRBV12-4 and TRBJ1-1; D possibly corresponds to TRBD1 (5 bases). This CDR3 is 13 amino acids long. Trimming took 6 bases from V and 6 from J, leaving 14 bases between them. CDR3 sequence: CASRPGGGAEAFF. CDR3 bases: TGTGCCAGCAGACCAGGTGGGGGGGCTGAAGCTTTCTTT.

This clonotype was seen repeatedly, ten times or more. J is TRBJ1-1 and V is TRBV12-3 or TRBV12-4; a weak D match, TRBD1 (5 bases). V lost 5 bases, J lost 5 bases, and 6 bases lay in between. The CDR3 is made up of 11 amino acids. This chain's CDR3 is CASSRGTEAFF. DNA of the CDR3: TGTGCCAGCAGTAGGGGAACTGAAGCTTTCTTT.

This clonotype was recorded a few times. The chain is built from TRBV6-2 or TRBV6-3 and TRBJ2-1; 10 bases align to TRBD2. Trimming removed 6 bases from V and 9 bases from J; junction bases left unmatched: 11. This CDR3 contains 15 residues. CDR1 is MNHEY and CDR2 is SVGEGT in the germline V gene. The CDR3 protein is CASSQRLAGVAEQFF. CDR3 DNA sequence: TGTGCCAGCAGCCAAAGGCTAGCGGGAGTAGCTGAGCAGTTCTTC.

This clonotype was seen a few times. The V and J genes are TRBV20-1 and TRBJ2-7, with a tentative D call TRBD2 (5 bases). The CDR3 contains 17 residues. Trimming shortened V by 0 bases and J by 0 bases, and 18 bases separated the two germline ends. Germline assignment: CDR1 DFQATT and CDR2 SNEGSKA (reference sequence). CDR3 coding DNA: TGCAGTGCTAGAGATCGGGGTGCCAAGCGGTTCTCCTACGAGCAGTACTTC. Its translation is CSARDRGAKRFSYEQYF.

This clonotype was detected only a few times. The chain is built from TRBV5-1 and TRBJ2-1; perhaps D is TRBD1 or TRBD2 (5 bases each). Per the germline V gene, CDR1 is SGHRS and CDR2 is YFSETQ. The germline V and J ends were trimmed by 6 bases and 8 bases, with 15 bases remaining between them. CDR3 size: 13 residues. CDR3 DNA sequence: TGCGCCAGCACCCCGAGGGGCAGGGATGAGCAGTTCTTC. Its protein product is CASTPRGRDEQFF.

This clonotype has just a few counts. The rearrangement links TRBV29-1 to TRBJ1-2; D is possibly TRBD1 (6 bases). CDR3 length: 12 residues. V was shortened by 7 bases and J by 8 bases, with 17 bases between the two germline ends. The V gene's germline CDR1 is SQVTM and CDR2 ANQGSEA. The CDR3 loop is CSALEDRGGYTF. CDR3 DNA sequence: TGCAGCGCGCTAGAGGACAGAGGAGGCTACACCTTC.

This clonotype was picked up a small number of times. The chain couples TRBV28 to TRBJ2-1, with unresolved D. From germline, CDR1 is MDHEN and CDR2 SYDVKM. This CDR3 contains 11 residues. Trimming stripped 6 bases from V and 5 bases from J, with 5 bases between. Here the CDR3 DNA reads TGTGCCAGCAGGCGAGACAATGAGCAGTTCTTC. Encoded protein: CASRRDNEQFF. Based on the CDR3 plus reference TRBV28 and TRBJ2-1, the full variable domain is DVKVTQSSRYLVKRTGEKVFLECVQDMDHENMFWYRQDPGLGLRLIYFSYDVKMKEKGDIPEGYSVSREKKERFSLILESASTNQTSMYLCASRRDNEQFFGPGTRLTVL.

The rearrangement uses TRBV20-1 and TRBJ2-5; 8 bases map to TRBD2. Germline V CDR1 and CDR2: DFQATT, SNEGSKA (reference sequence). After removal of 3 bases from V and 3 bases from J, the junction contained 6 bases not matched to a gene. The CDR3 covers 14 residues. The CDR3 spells CSASRGGNKETQYF. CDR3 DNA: TGCAGTGCTAGTCGGGGGGGGAACAAAGAGACCCAGTACTTC.

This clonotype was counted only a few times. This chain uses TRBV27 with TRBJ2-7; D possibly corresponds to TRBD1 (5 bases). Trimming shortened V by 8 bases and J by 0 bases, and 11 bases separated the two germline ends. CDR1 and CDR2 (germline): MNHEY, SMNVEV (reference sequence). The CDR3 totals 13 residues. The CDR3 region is CASGAVISYEQYF. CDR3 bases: TGTGCCAGCGGGGCAGTGATCTCCTACGAGCAGTACTTC.